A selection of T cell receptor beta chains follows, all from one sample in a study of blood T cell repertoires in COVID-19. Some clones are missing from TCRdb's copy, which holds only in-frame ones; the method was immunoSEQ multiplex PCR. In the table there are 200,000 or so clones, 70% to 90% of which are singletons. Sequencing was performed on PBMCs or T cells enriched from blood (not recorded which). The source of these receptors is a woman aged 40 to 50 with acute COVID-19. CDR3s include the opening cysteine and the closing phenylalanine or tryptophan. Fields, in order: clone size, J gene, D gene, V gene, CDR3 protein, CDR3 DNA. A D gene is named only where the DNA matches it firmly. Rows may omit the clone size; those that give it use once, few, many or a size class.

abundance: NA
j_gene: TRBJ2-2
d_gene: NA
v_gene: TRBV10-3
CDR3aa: CAISEEGGTTGELFF
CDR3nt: TGTGCCATCAGTGAAGAGGGGGGGACTACCGGGGAGCTGTTTTTT

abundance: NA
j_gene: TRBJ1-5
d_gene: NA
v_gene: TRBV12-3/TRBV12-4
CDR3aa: CASSLGPSVRGHF
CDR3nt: TGTGCCAGCAGTTTGGGGCCATCTGTAAGAGGGCATTTT

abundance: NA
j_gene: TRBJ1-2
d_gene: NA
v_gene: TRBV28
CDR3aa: CASSLAGWGKYGYTF
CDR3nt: TGTGCCAGCAGTTTAGCGGGATGGGGGAAGTATGGCTACACCTTC

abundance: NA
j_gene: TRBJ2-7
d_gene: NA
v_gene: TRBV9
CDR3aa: CASSAAPGLVGEQYF
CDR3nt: TGTGCCAGCAGCGCCGCGCCGGGACTGGTGGGCGAGCAGTACTTC

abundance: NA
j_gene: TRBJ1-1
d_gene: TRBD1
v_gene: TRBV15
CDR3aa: CATSRDRDTEAFF
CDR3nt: TGTGCCACCAGCCGGGACAGGGACACTGAAGCTTTCTTT

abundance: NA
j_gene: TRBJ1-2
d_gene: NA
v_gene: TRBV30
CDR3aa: CAMAKGGDHYGYTF
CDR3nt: TGTGCCATGGCGAAAGGGGGGGATCACTATGGCTACACCTTC

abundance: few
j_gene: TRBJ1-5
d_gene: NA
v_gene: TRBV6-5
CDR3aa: CAIESASGNQPQHF
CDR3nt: TGTGCCATCGAGTCCGCTTCGGGGAATCAGCCCCAGCATTTT

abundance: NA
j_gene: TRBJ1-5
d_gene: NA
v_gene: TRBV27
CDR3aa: CASSFAREGQPQHF
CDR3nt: TGTGCCAGCAGTTTTGCCAGGGAAGGTCAGCCCCAGCATTTT

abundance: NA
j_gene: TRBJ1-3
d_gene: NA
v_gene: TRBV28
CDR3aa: CASSQDHNSLGNTIYF
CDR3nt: TGTGCCAGTTCGCAGGATCATAACTCCCTTGGAAACACCATATATTTT

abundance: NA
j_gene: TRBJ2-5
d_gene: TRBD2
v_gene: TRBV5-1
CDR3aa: CASSLYGTSSQETQYF
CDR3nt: TGCGCCAGCAGCTTGTACGGGACTAGCTCCCAGGAGACCCAGTACTTC

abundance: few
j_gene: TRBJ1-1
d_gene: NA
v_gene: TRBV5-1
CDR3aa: CASSLDPGNTEAFF
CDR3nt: TGCGCCAGCAGCTTGGATCCGGGGAACACTGAAGCTTTCTTT

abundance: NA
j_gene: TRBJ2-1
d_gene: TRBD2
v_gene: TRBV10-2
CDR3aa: CASLGGGGRIGEQFF
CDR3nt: TGCGCCAGCTTAGGGGGGGGCGGGAGGATAGGTGAGCAGTTCTTC

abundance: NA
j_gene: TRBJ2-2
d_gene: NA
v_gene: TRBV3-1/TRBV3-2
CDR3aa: CASSPTGLNTGELFF
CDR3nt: TGTGCCAGCAGCCCTACGGGACTGAACACCGGGGAGCTGTTTTTT

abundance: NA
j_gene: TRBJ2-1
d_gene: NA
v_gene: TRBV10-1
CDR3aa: CASSDPRPGSSYNEQFF
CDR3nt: TGCGCCAGCAGTGATCCGAGGCCGGGGTCCTCCTACAATGAGCAGTTCTTC

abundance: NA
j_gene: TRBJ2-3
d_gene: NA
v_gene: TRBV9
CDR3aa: CASSVVGGSGTDTQYF
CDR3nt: TGTGCCAGCAGCGTAGTTGGGGGGTCGGGCACAGATACGCAGTATTTT

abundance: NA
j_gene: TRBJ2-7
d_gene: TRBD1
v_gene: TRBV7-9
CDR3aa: CASSVQGMSEQYF
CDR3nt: TGTGCCAGCAGCGTACAGGGGATGAGCGAGCAGTACTTC

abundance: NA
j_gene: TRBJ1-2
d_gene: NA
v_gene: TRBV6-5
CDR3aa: CASRRQKNNYGYTF
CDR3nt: TGTGCCAGCAGGAGACAGAAAAACAACTATGGCTACACCTTC

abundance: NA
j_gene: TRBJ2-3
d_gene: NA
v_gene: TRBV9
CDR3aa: CASSARLVGSTDTQYF
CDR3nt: TGTGCCAGCAGCGCAAGACTAGTGGGTAGCACAGATACGCAGTATTTT

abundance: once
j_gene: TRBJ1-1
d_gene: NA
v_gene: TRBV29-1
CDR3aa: CSVVASRWNTEAFF
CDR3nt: TGCAGCGTTGTGGCCTCGCGGTGGAACACTGAAGCTTTCTTT

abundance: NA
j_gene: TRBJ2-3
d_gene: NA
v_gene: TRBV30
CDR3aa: CAWSVLGRGTDTQYF
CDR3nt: TGTGCCTGGAGTGTATTAGGCAGGGGCACAGATACGCAGTATTTT

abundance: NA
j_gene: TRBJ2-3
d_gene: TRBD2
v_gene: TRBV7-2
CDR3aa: CASSLAAMTSVQQDTQYF
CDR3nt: TGTGCCAGCAGCTTAGCGGCCATGACTAGCGTCCAGCAAGATACGCAGTATTTT

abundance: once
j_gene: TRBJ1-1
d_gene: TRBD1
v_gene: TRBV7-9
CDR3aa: CASSPTGEAEAFF
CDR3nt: TGTGCCAGCAGCCCGACAGGGGAGGCTGAAGCTTTCTTT

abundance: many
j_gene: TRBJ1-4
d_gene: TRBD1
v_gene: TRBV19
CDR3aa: CASSIAGQGNEKLFF
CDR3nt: TGTGCCAGTAGTATAGCGGGACAGGGTAATGAAAAACTGTTTTTT

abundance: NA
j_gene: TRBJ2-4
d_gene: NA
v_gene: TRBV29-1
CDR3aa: CSVEGGDKNIQYF
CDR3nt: TGCAGCGTCGAAGGGGGGGACAAAAACATTCAGTACTTC

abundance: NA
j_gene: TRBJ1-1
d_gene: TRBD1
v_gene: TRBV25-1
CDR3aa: CASSEFVTGKPEAFF
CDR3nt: TGTGCCAGCAGTGAATTTGTGACAGGGAAACCTGAAGCTTTCTTT

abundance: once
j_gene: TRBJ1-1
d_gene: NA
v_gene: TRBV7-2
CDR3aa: CASSLANTMNTEAFF
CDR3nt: TGTGCCAGCAGCTTAGCCAACACAATGAACACTGAAGCTTTCTTT

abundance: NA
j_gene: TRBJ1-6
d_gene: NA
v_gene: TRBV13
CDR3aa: CASSIRRTASSYNSPLHF
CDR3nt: TGTGCCAGCAGCATAAGACGGACAGCTAGCTCCTATAATTCACCCCTCCACTTT

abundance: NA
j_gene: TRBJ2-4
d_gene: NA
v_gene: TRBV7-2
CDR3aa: CASSWGLVDIQYF
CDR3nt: TGTGCCAGCAGCTGGGGACTGGTTGACATTCAGTACTTC

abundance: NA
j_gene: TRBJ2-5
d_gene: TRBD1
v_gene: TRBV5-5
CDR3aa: CASSLGDRGRRETQYF
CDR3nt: TGTGCCAGCAGCCTGGGGGACAGGGGGCGCAGGGAGACCCAGTACTTC

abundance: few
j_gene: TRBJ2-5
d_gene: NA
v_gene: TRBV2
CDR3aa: CASSEEQETQYF
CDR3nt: TGTGCCAGCAGTGAGGAGCAAGAGACCCAGTACTTC

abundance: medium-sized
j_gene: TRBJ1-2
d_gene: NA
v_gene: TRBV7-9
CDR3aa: CASSLGGLDIGYTF
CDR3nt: TGTGCCAGCAGCTTGGGCGGACTGGATATTGGCTACACCTTC

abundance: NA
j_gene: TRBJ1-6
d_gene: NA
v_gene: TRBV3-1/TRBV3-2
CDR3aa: CASGTMSPLHF
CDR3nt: TGTGCCAGCGGGACAATGTCACCCCTCCACTTT

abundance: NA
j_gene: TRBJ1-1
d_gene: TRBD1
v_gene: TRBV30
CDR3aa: CAWSQPRGLLTEAFF
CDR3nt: TGTGCCTGGAGCCAACCCAGGGGGCTCCTGACTGAAGCTTTCTTT

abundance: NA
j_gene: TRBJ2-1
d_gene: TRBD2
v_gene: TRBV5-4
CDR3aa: CASSLVSGRAYNEQFF
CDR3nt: TGTGCCAGCAGCTTGGTTAGCGGGAGGGCTTACAATGAGCAGTTCTTC

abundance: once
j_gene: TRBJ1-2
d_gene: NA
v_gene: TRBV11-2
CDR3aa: CASTSGNYGYTF
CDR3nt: TGTGCCAGCACCTCAGGGAACTATGGCTACACCTTC

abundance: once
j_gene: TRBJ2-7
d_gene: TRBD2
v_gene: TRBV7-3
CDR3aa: CASSNPGNSGIAQYF
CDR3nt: TGTGCCAGCAGTAATCCAGGGAATAGCGGGATTGCGCAGTACTTC

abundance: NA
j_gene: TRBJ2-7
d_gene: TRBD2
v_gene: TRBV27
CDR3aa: CASSSPGTSGRYEQYF
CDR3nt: TGTGCCAGCAGTTCCCCCGGGACTAGCGGACGCTACGAGCAGTACTTC

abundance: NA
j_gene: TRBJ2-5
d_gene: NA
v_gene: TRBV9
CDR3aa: CASSGNSTKETQYF
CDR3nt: TGTGCCAGCAGCGGTAACAGTACCAAAGAGACCCAGTACTTC

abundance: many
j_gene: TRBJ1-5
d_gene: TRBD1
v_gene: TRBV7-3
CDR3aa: CASSLNFQGGNQPQHF
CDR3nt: TGTGCCAGCAGCTTAAATTTCCAGGGGGGCAATCAGCCCCAGCATTTT

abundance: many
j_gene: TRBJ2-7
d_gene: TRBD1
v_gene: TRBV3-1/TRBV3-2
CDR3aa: CASSPQGVTYEQYF
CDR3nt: TGTGCCAGCAGCCCCCAGGGGGTTACCTACGAGCAGTACTTC

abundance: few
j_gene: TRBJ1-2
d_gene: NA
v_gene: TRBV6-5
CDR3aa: CASRDPPGGYTF
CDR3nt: TGTGCCAGCAGAGACCCCCCGGGGGGCTACACCTTC

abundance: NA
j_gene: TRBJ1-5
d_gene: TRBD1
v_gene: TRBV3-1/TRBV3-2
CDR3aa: CASSQGPMGQHNQPQHF
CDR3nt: TGTGCCAGCAGCCAAGGTCCGATGGGACAGCACAATCAGCCCCAGCATTTT

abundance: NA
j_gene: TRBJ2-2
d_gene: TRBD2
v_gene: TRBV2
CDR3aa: CASSPPTSLYTGELFF
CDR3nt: TGTGCCAGCAGTCCCCCGACTAGCTTATACACCGGGGAGCTGTTTTTT

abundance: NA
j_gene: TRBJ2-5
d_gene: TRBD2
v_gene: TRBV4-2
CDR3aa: CASSQVPSGYQETQYF
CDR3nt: TGTGCCAGCAGCCAAGTTCCTAGCGGGTACCAAGAGACCCAGTACTTC

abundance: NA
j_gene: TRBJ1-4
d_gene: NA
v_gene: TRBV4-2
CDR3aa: CASSQPGARNEKLFF
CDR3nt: TGTGCCAGCAGCCAGCCTGGAGCTCGTAATGAAAAACTGTTTTTT

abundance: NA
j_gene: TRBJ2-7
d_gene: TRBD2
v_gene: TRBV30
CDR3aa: CAGAGRQRSSYEQYF
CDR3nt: TGTGCAGGAGCGGGGAGGCAGAGAAGCTCCTACGAGCAGTACTTC

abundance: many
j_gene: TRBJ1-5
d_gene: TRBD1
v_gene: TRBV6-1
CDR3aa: CASSEAGQGQPQHF
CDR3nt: TGTGCCAGCAGTGAAGCGGGACAGGGGCAGCCCCAGCATTTT

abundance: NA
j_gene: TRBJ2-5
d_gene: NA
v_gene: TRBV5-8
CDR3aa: CASSLVGQGTQYF
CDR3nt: TGTGCCAGCAGCTTGGTGGGGCAGGGGACCCAGTACTTC

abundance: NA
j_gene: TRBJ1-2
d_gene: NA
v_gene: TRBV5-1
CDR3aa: CASSSQGPHYGYTF
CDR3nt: TGCGCCAGCAGCTCGCAGGGCCCCCACTATGGCTACACCTTC

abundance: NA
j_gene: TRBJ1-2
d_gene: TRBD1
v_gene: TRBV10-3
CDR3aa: CAISERGQGNYGYTF
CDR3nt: TGTGCCATCAGTGAGAGGGGACAGGGGAACTATGGCTACACCTTC

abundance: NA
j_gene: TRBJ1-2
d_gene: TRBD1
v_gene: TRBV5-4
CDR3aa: CASSRRDRQAYGYTF
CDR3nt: TGTGCCAGCAGCCGCCGGGACAGGCAAGCGTATGGCTACACCTTC

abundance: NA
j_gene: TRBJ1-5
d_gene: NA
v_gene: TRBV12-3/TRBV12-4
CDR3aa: CATGGSSNQPQHF
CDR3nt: TGTGCCACGGGGGGGTCGAGCAATCAGCCCCAGCATTTT

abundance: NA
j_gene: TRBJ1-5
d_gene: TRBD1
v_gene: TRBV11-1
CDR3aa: CASSLTGNQPQHF
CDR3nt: TGTGCCAGCAGCCTGACAGGGAATCAGCCCCAGCATTTT

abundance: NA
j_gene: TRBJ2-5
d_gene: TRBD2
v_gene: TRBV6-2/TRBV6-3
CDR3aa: CASSYLTGGRTETQYF
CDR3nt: TGTGCCAGCAGTTATCTGACGGGAGGAAGGACAGAGACCCAGTACTTC

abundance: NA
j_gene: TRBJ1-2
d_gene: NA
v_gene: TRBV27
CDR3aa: CASSLLSRDRYGYTF
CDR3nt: TGTGCCAGCAGTTTATTGTCCAGGGATCGCTATGGCTACACCTTC

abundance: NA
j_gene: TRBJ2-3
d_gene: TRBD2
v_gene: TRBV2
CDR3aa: CASRASGVSTDTQYF
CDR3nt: TGTGCCAGCAGGGCTAGCGGGGTTAGCACAGATACGCAGTATTTT

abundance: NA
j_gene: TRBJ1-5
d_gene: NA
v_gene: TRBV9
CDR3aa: CASSPEGHSNQPQHF
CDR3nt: TGTGCCAGCAGCCCCGAGGGACACAGCAATCAGCCCCAGCATTTT

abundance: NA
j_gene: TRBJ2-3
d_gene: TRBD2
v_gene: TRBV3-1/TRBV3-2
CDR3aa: CASSRTSGDTDTQYF
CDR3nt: TGTGCCAGCAGCAGGACTAGCGGGGACACAGATACGCAGTATTTT

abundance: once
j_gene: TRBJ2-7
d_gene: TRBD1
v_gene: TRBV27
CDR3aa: CASSWDSGSSFYEQYF
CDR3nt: TGTGCCAGCAGTTGGGACAGCGGAAGCAGTTTTTACGAGCAGTACTTC